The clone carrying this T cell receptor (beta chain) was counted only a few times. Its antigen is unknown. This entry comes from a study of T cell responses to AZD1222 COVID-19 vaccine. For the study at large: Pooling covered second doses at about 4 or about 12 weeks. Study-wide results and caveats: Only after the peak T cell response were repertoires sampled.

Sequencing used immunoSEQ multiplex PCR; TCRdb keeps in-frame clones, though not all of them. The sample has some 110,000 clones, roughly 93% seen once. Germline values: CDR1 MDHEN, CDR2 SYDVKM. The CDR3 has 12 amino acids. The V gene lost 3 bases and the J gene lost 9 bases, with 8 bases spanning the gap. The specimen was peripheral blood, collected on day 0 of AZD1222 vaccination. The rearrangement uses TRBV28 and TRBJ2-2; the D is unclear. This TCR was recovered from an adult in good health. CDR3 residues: CASSFTVRELFF. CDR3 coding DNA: TGTGCCAGCAGTTTCACGGTGAGGGAGCTGTTTTTT.